The clone carrying this T cell receptor beta chain was found once. Its antigen is still unknown. The data derive from a study of cytomegalovirus exposure and HLA in healthy donors. With 60 Vbeta and 13 Jbeta primers, the PCR was carried out. The table came from immunoSEQ multiplex PCR; TCRdb's copy has only in-frame clones and leaves some out. The sample contains tens of thousands of clones, approximately 71% of which appear only once. Study-wide results and caveats: Later analysis showed most CMV-associated TCR beta chains appearing HLA-restricted.

Germline-derived CDR1 and CDR2 are SNHLY and FYNNEI. This CDR3 is 15 amino acids long. The V end lost 2 bases, the J end lost 1 base, and 9 bases lay between the germline ends. The chain couples TRBV2 to TRBJ1-5; no definite D call. The source is a man aged 45-65 years in good health and CMV-seronegative. Material for sequencing was PBMCs. As DNA, the CDR3 is TGTGCCAGCAGTGAAAGCGGGGTGAGCAATCAGCCCCAGCATTTT. Its translation: CASSESGVSNQPQHF.